Below are 22 T cell receptor beta chains sequenced from a single sample in a study of T cells in Graves' hyperthyroidism and ophthalmopathy. What was amplified from RNA transcripts were TCR beta CDR3 regions. HTBI primers were the set used in a first-round RT-PCR of the TCR CDR3. Each CDR3 protein gets one entry after TCRdb re-called the multiplex PCR reads with MiXCR. The sample lists a few hundred thousand distinct CDR3 sequences, less than 25% seen once, with about 49% in the top ten. The sample consisted of blood. Source of these receptors: an older woman with Graves' ophthalmopathy.

This chain joins TRBV10-1 and TRBJ2-1; 10 positions match TRBD2. Germline V lookup: CDR1 WNHNN, CDR2 SYGVQD (reference sequence). CDR3 size: 15 residues. The trim removed 3 bases at V and 4 bases at J, leaving 3 bases unmatched. The CDR3 is CASSERTSGYNEQFF. The CDR3 DNA reads as TGCGCCAGCAGTGAAAGGACTAGCGGTTACAATGAGCAGTTCTTC.

The chain combines TRBV7-9 with TRBJ1-2, with D hard to call. Looked up from germline, CDR1 is SEHNR and CDR2 is FQNEAQ (reference sequence). V was pared by 7 bases and J by 8 bases, with 17 bases between. The CDR3 runs to 13 residues. The DNA of the CDR3 is TGTGCCAGCAACCTGGCCGTGGGAGCCGGCTACACCTTC. This encodes CASNLAVGAGYTF.

This clonotype showed up just a few times. The J gene is TRBJ2-2, the V gene TRBV10-3, with 11 bases fitting TRBD1. The trim removed 11 bases at V and 7 bases at J, leaving 18 bases unmatched. Germline V gene sequence: CDR1 ENHRY, CDR2 SYGVKD. The length of the CDR3 is 17 residues. The CDR3 reads CAVPADRTGGVGGELFF. The CDR3, as DNA: TGTGCCGTCCCCGCGGATCGGACAGGGGGCGTCGGCGGGGAGCTGTTTTTT.

In the case of this clonotype: The CDR3 does not end in the conserved phenylalanine or tryptophan, so this is likely a read error. The chain uses TRBV7-2 and TRBJ2-2; the D is unclear. This CDR3 is built from 16 residues. V lost 0 bases to trimming and J lost 6 bases, with 14 bases between them. In germline, CDR1 is SGHTA, CDR2 FQGNSA. The CDR3 sequence is CASSLAVGILPGELFL. In DNA, the CDR3 is TGTGCCAGCAGCTTAGCTGTTGGGATTTTACCCGGGGAGCTGTTTCTT.

Note on this clonotype: This may be a read error: a much more frequent sequence differs by one nucleotide. This rearrangement joins TRBV6-9 to TRBJ2-5, with TRBD2 as a possible D gene (7 bases). The germline V gene encodes CDR1 MNHGY and CDR2 SVAAGI. The length of the CDR3 is 14 residues. Between the trimmed V and J ends, which lost 3 bases and 4 bases, there was a span of 12 bases. This CDR3 is CASSYRGGGETQYF. The DNA of the CDR3 is TGTGCCAGCAGTTACCGGGGAGGGGGAGAGACCCAGTACTTC.

This clonotype was recorded a few times. The rearrangement uses TRBV10-3 and TRBJ1-5; D possibly corresponds to TRBD1 (5 bases). Germline V gives CDR1 ENHRY, CDR2 SYGVKD. The CDR3 contains 15 residues. V was clipped by 10 bases and J by 5 bases, with 21 bases between them. CDR3 DNA sequence: TGTGCCAACTTCCGGGACGGGGGAATTGATCAGCCCCAGCATTTT. Translated, it gives CANFRDGGIDQPQHF.

The rearrangement links TRBV20-1 to TRBJ1-4; tentatively, D is TRBD1 (5 bases). The CDR3 is 14 residues long. Trimming took 6 bases from V and 3 from J, leaving 14 bases between them. From germline, CDR1 is DFQATT and CDR2 SNEGSKA (reference sequence). CDR3 bases: TGCAGTGCCCTTTTGGGGGATGCTAATGAAAAACTGTTTTTT. It yields the protein CSALLGDANEKLFF.

V usage is TRBV29-1 and J usage is TRBJ1-2; D is ambiguous. V lost 7 bases and J lost 6, with 15 bases in between. CDR1 SQVTM and CDR2 ANQGSEA come from the germline V gene. This CDR3 is built from 12 residues. The CDR3 DNA reads TGCAGCGGGGAGGTAGAATTTGATGGCTACACCTTC. This translates into CSGEVEFDGYTF.

The genes are TRBV28 and TRBJ2-6; 9 nucleotides align to TRBD1. The CDR3 is 18 residues long. The germline V gene has CDR1 MDHEN and CDR2 SYDVKM. Germline trimming cut 2 bases from V and 3 bases from J; bases unmatched to any gene: 8. CDR3 sequence (DNA): TGTGCCAGCAGTTTAGGCGGGACAGGGTCTTTTGGGGCCAACGTCCTGACTTTC. Translated, it gives CASSLGGTGSFGANVLTF.

This clonotype was observed once. The CDR3 reads CASRSGRDGELFF. CDR3 DNA sequence: TGTGCCAGCAGGTCGGGGCGGGACGGGGAGCTGTTTTTT. The V call is TRBV12-3 or TRBV12-4, the J call TRBJ2-2, with a possible D match to TRBD2 (6 bases). CDR3 size: 13 residues. Trimming shortened V by 6 bases and J by 7 bases, and 12 bases separated the two germline ends.

This clonotype has at least ten counts. This rearrangement joins TRBV7-3 to TRBJ2-7; no firm D call. The CDR3 length is 13 residues. V gave up 0 bases and J gave up 1 base, with 4 bases separating them. Germline CDR1 is SGHTA and CDR2 is FQGTGA. The chain's CDR3 is CASSLTDSYEQYF. CDR3 nucleotides: TGTGCCAGCAGCTTAACGGATTCCTACGAGCAGTACTTC.

At least ten counts were recorded for this clonotype. The V gene is TRBV12-3 or TRBV12-4, the J gene TRBJ1-5, with a tentative D call TRBD1 (6 bases). The CDR3 runs 18 residues. V was trimmed by 1 base and J by 0 bases, leaving 16 bases between them. The CDR3 spells CASSLEAGGSHSNQPQHF. DNA of the CDR3: TGTGCCAGCAGTTTAGAGGCGGGGGGCAGCCATAGCAATCAGCCCCAGCATTTT.

This clonotype was seen only a few times. The genes are TRBV18 and TRBJ2-2; 7 nucleotides align to TRBD1. This CDR3 has 16 residues. CDR1 is KGHSH, CDR2 LQKENI, per germline. With 0 bases clipped from V and 6 bases from J, the junction kept 7 bases outside the gene matches. CDR3 DNA: TGTGCCAGCTCACCACCGGAGAACAGGGGTTCCGGGGAGCTGTTTTTT. Translated, it gives CASSPPENRGSGELFF.

Only a few counts were recorded for this clonotype. The CDR3 region is CASRTGGLETQYF. CDR3 DNA: TGTGCCAGCAGGACAGGGGGCTTGGAGACCCAGTACTTC. The genes are TRBV6-2 or TRBV6-3 and TRBJ2-5; 10 positions match TRBD1. After removal of 6 bases from V and 5 bases from J, the junction contained 3 bases not matched to a gene. CDR3 length: 13 residues. Germline CDR1 and CDR2: MNHEY and SVGEGT.

The table lists this clonotype with a few counts. This sequence joins TRBV5-1 and TRBJ2-7, with D perhaps TRBD1 (6 bases). V was clipped by 4 bases and J by 7 bases, with 12 bases between them. From germline, CDR1 is SGHRS and CDR2 YFSETQ. The CDR3 runs to 12 residues. CDR3 in amino acids: CASSIVGGEQYF. The CDR3 nucleotides read TGCGCCAGCAGCATCGTAGGGGGAGAGCAGTACTTC.

The chain joins TRBV5-6 to TRBJ2-1; TRBD2 is a possible D gene (5 bases). The germline V gene encodes CDR1 SGHDT and CDR2 YYEEEE. The length of the CDR3 is 12 residues. V was clipped by 4 bases and J by 11 bases, with 13 bases between them. The CDR3 here is CASSVDGVKQFF. The CDR3 DNA reads TGTGCCAGCAGCGTGGACGGGGTTAAGCAGTTCTTC.

The CDR3: CASSLMYGNNSPLHF. The CDR3 DNA reads TGTGCCAGCAGTTTAATGTACGGGAATAATTCACCCCTCCACTTT. The V and J genes are TRBV7-2 and TRBJ1-6; D not certain. Germline V lookup: CDR1 SGHTA, CDR2 FQGNSA. V lost 6 bases to trimming and J lost 5 bases, with 14 bases between them. CDR3 length equals 15 residues.

This clonotype was seen many times. The chain employs TRBV7-2 and TRBJ2-7; D remains unclear. Germline CDR1 reads SGHTA; CDR2 reads FQGNSA. Trimming removed 5 bases from V and 2 bases from J, with 10 bases in between. This CDR3 comprises 13 residues. CDR3 region: CASSGPAPYEQYF. DNA for the CDR3: TGTGCCAGCAGCGGTCCCGCGCCCTACGAGCAGTACTTC.

Worth noting for this clonotype: A read error is possible here, since a much larger clone lies one base away. V and J are TRBV2 and TRBJ2-1; tentatively, D is TRBD2 (5 bases). The CDR3 has 11 amino acids. Looked up from germline, CDR1 is SNHLY and CDR2 is FYNNEI. V was pared by 8 bases and J by 5 bases, with 7 bases between. CDR3 DNA: TGTGCCAGCGGGAGAGACAATGAGCAGTTCTTC. Translation: CASGRDNEQFF.

This clonotype was seen only once. The chain recombines TRBV6-2 or TRBV6-3 with TRBJ2-3; 7 bases fit TRBD2. Germline CDR1 MNHEY, CDR2 SVGEGT. This CDR3 has 15 residues. The junction had 7 bases not matched to a gene; V was cut back by 0 bases and J by 7 bases. This CDR3 reads CASSYSPSGGYTQYF. The CDR3 bases are TGTGCCAGCAGTTACTCCCCTAGCGGTGGATATACGCAGTATTTT.

This clonotype was recorded a few times. The rearrangement joins TRBV7-3 to TRBJ1-2; D ambiguous. Per germline, CDR1 SGHTA and CDR2 FQGTGA. V was clipped by 7 bases and J by 3 bases, with 18 bases between them. CDR3 length equals 15 residues. As DNA, the CDR3 is TGTGCCAGCACCCCGCGGTTTGGCGGTTACTATGGCTACACCTTC. It yields the protein CASTPRFGGYYGYTF.

The CDR3 loop reads CASSGGLAGAYEQYF. As DNA, the CDR3 is TGTGCCAGCAGCGGTGGGCTAGCGGGAGCCTACGAGCAGTACTTC. V and J are TRBV9 and TRBJ2-7, with 10 nucleotides matching TRBD2. Losses at the gene ends were 3 bases for V and 2 bases for J; bases not matched to a gene: 5. Germline V gene lookup returns CDR1 SGDLS and CDR2 YYNGEE. This CDR3 spans 15 amino acids.